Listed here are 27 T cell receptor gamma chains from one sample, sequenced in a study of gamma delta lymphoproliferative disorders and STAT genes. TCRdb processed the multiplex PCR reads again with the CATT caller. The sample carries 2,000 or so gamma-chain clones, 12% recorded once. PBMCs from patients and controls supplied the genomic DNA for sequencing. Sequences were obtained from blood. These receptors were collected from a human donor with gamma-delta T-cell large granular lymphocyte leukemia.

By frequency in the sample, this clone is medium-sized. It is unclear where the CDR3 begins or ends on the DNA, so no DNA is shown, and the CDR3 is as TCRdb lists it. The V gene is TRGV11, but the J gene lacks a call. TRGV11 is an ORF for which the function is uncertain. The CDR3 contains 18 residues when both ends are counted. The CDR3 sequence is CTTVPAGLADTTGWFKIF.

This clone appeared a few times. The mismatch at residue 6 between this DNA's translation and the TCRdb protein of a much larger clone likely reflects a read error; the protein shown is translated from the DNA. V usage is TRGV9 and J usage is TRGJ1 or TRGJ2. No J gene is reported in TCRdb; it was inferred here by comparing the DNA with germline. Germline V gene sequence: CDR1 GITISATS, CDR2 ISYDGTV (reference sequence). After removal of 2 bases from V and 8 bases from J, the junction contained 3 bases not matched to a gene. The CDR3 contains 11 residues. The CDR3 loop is CALWEDDKKLF. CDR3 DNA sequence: TGTGCCTTGTGGGAGGACGATAAGAAACTCTTT.

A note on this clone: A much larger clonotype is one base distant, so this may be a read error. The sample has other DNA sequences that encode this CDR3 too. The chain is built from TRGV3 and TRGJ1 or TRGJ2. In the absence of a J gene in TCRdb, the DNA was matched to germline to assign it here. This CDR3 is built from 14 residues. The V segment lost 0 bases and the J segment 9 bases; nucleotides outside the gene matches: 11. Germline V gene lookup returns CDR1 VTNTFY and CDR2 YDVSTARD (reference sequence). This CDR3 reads CATWDRPGGLKKLF. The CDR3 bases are TGTGCCACCTGGGACAGGCCAGGGGGACTTAAGAAACTCTTT.

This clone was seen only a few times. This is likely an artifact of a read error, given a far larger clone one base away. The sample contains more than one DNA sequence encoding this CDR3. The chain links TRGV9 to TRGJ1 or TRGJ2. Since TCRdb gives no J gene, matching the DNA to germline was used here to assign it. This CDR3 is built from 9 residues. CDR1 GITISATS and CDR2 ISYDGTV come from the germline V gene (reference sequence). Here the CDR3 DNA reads TGTGCATTGGAGAGGGGGAAACTCTTT. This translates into CALERGKLF.

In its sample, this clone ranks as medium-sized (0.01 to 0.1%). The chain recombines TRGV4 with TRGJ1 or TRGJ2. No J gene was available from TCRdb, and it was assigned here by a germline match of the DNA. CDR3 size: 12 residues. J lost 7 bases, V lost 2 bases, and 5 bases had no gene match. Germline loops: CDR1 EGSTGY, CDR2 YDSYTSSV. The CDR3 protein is CATWDEDYKKLF. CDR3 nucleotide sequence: TGTGCCACCTGGGATGAAGACTATAAGAAACTCTTT.

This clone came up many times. CDR3 protein: CATWDGPLSNYYKKLF. The CDR3 DNA follows: TGTGCCACCTGGGACGGACCCTTATCGAATTATTATAAGAAACTCTTT. The rearrangement uses TRGV5 and TRGJ1 or TRGJ2. Here the J gene was assigned by germline matching of the DNA, as TCRdb has none. The V gene's germline CDR1 is VINAFY and CDR2 YDVSNSKD. The J segment lost 0 bases and the V segment lost 3 bases, leaving 11 bases of the junction unmatched. This CDR3 contains 16 residues.

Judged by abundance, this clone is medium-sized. The CDR3, as DNA: TGTGCCTGCTGGATACCAGAGGAATATTATAAGAAACTCTTT. This translates into CACWIPEEYYKKLF. This chain joins TRGV11 and TRGJ1 or TRGJ2. Matching the DNA to germline supplied the J gene, which TCRdb does not give. TRGV11 is marked as an open reading frame, function uncertain. After removal of 7 bases from V and 4 bases from J, the junction contained 10 bases not matched to a gene. The CDR3 extends over 14 amino acids.

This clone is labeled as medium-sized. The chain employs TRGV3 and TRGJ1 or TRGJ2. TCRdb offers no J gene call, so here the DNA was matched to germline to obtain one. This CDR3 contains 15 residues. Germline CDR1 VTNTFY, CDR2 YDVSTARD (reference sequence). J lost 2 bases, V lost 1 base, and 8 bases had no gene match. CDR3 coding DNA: TGTGCCACCTGGGACAGTCCTACTTATTATTATAAGAAACTCTTT. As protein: CATWDSPTYYYKKLF.

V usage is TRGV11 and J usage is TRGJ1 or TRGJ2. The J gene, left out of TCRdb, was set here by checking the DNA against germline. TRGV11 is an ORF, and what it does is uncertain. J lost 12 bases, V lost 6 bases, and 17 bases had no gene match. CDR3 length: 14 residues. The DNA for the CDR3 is TGTGCCTGCTGGATTGGAGGCACGAAGAGGGGGAAACTCTTT. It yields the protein CACWIGGTKRGKLF.

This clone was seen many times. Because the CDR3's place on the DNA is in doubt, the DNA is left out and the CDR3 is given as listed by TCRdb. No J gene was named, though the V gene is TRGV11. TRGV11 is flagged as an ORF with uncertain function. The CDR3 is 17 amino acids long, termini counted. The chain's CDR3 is CTTVPAGLGKNYYKKLF.

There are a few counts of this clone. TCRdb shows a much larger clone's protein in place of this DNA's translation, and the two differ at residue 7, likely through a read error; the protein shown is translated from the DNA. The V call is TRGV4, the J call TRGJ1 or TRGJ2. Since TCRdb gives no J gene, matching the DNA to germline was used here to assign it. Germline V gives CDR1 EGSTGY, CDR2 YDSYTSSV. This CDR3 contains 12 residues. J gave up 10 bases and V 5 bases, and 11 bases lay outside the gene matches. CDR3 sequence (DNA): TGTGCCACCTGGGGCGGAAAGGGGAAGAAACTCTTT. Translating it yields CATWGGKGKKLF.

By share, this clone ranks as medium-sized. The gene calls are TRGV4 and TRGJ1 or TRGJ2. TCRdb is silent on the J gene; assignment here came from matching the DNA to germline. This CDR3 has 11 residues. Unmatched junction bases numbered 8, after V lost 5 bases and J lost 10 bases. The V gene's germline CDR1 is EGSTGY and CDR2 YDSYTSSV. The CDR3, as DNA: TGTGCCACCTGGGCTCTTGGCAAGAAACTCTTT. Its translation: CATWALGKKLF.

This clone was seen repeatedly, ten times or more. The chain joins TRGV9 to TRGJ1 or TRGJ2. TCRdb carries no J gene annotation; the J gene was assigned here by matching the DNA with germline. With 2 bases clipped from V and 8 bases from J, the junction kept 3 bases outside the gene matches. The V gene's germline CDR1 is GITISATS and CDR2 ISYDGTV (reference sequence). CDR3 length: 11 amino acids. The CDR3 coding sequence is TGTGCCTTGTGGGAGGGCAATAAGAAACTCTTT. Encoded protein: CALWEGNKKLF.

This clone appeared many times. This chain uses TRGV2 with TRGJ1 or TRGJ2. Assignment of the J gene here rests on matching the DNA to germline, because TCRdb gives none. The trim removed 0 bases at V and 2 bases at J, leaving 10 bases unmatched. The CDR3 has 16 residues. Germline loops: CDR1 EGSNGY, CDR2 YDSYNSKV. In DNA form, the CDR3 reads TGTGCCACCTGGGACGGGCCGAGGATTTATTATTATAAGAAACTCTTT. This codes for CATWDGPRIYYYKKLF.

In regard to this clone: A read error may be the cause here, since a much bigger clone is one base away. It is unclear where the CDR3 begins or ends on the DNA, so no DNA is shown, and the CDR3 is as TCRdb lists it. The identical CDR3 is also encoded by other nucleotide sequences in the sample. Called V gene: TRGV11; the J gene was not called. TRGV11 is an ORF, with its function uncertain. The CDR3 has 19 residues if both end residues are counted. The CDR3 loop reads CTTVPAGLGTGFTGWFKIF.

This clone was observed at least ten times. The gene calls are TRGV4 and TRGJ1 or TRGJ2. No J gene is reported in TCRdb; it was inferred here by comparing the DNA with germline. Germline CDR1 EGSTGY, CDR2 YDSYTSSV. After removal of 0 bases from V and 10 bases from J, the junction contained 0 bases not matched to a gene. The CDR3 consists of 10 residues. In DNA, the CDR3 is TGTGCCACCTGGGATGGGAAGAAACTCTTT. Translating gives CATWDGKKLF.

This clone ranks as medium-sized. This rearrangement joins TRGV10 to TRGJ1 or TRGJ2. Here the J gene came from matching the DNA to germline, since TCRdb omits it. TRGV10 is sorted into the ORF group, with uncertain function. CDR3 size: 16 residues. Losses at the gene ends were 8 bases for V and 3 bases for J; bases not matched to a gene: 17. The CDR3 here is CAAWDYGREFYYKKLF. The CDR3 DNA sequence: TGTGCTGCGTGGGATTATGGCCGTGAATTTTATTATAAGAAACTCTTT.

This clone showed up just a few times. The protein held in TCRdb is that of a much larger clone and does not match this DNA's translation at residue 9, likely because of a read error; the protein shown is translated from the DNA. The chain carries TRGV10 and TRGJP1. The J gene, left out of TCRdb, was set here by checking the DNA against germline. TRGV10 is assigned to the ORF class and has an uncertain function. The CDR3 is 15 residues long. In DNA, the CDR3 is TGTGCTGCGTGGGAAAGAGATACCAATGGTTGGTTCAAGATATTT. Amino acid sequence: CAAWERDTNGWFKIF.

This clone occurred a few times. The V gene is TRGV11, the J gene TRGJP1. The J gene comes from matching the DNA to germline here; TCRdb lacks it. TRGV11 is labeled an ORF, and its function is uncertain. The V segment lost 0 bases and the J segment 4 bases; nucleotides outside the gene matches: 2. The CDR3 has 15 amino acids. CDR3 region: CACWIRHGTGWFKIF. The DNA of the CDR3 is TGTGCCTGCTGGATTAGGCACGGCACTGGTTGGTTCAAGATATTT.

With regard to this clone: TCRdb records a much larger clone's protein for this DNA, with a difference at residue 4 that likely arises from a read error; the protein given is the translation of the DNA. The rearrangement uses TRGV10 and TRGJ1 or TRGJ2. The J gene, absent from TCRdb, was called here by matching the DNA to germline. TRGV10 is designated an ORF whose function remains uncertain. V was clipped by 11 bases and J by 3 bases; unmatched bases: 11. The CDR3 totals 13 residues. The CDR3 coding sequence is TGTGCTGCGCGGGATTACTCTTATTATAAGAAACTCTTT. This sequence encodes CAARDYSYYKKLF.

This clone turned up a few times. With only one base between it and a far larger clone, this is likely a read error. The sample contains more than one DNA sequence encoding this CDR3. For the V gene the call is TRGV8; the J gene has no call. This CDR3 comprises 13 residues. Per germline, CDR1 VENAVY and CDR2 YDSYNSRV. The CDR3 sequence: CATWDTTGWFKIF. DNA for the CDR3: TGTGCCACCTGGGATACCACTGGTTGGTTCAAAATATTT.

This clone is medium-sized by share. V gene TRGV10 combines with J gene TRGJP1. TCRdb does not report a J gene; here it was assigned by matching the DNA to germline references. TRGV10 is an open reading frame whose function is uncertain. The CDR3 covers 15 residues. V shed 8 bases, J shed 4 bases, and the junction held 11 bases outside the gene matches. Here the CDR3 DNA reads TGTGCTGCGTGGGATATCGGTAACACTGGTTGGTTCAAGATATTT. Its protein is CAAWDIGNTGWFKIF.

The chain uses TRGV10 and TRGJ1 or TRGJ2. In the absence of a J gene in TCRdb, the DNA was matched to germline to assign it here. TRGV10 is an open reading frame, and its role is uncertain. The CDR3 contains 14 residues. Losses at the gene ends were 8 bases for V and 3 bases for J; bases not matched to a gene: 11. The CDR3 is CAAWDLGLYYKKLF. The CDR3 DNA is TGTGCTGCGTGGGATTTGGGACTTTATTATAAGAAACTCTTT.

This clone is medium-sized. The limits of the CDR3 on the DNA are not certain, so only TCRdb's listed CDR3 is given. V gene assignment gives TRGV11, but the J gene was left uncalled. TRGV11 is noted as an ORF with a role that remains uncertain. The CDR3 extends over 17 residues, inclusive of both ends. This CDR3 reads CTTVPAGLGRRNYKKLF.

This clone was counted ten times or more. The CDR3 nucleotides are TGTGCCACCTGGAAATACAATAAGAAACTCTTT. Protein sequence: CATWKYNKKLF. J is TRGJ1 or TRGJ2 and V is TRGV8. The J gene was missing in TCRdb and was found by matching the end of the DNA to germline. Germline CDR1 VENAVY, CDR2 YDSYNSRV. This CDR3 spans 11 amino acids. The ends lost 6 bases at V and 8 bases at J; junction bases unmatched: 7.

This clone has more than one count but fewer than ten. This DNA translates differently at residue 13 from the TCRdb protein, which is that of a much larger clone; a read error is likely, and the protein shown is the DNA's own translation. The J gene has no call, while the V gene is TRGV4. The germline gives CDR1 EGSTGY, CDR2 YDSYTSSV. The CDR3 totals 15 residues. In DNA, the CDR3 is TGTGCCACCTGGGATGGGGGAAATTTTTATTATAAGGAACTCTTT. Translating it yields CATWDGGNFYYKELF.

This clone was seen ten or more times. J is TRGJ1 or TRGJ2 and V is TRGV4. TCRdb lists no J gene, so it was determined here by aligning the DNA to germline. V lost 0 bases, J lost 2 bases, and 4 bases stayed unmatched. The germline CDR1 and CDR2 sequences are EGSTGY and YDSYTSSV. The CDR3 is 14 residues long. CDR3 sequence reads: CATWDGPYYYKKLF. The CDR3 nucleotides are TGTGCCACCTGGGATGGGCCTTATTATTATAAGAAACTCTTT.